This TCR beta chain was identified in a study of cytomegalovirus exposure and HLA in healthy donors. Study-wide results and caveats: In the approximately 120 validation repertoires, a later analysis found that first-cohort TCR clusters tended to co-occur. The study recorded 160 or so TCR beta chains that were cytomegalovirus-associated.

Turning to this clone: Its antigen is as yet unknown.

The donors were in the roughly 130-subject validation cohort; that cohort was separate from the approximately 700-subject first cohort. Data came from immunoSEQ multiplex PCR; TCRdb stores just in-frame clones and leaves some out. The sample holds under 95,000 clones, approximately 91% seen once. The specimen was PBMCs. The source is a man aged 25 to 40 in good health and CMV-seronegative.

Here the CDR3 DNA reads TGTGCCAGCAGCTTGGCAGGGGACTATGGCTACACCTTC. The encoded protein is CASSLAGDYGYTF. The V and J genes are TRBV5-8 and TRBJ1-2, with D possibly TRBD1 on 6 matching bases. V lost 0 bases to trimming and J lost 3 bases, with 6 bases between them. Germline lookup yields CDR1 SGHTS and CDR2 YDEGEE. The CDR3 covers 13 residues.